Listed here is a single T cell receptor beta chain. What it binds is not known. Produced via immunoSEQ multiplex PCR; TCRdb's table is partial and in-frame only. Of 3,000 to 4,000 clones detected, about 62% appear once; the ten largest clones hold roughly 25%. The sample originates from a study of T cells after posttransplantation cyclophosphamide. Whole-study findings and limits: Recipient CMV seropositivity and CMV reactivation strongly tracked TRB clonality.

The V gene's germline CDR1 is MNHEY and CDR2 SMNVEV (reference sequence). Losses at the gene ends were 0 bases for V and 7 bases for J; bases not matched to a gene: 5. The length of the CDR3 is 15 residues. This sequence originates from a man between 25 and 39 years old in good health and a related stem cell transplant donor. The chain employs TRBV27 and TRBJ2-2, with 7 bases lining up with TRBD1. Source material: memory CD8+ T cells sorted from blood. CDR3 coding DNA: TGTGCCAGCAGTTTATCGGGACAGTACGACGGGGAGCTGTTTTTT. It encodes CASSLSGQYDGELFF.